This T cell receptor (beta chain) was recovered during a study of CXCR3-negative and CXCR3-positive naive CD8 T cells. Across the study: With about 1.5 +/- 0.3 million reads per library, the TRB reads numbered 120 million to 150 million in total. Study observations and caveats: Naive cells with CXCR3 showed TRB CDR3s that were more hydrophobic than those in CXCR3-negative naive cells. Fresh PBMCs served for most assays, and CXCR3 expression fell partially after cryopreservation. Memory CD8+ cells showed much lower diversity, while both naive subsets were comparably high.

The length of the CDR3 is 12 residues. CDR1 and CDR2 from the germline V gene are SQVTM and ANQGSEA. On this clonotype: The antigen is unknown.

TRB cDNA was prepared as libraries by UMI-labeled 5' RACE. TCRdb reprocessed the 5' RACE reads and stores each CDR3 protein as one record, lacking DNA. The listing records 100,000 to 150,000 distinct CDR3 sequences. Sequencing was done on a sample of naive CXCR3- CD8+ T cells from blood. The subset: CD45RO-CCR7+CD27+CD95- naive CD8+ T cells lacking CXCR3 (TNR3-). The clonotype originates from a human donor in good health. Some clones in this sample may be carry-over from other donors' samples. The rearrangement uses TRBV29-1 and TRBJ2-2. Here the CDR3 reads CSVVGETGELFF.